The T cell receptor beta chain described here comes from a study of blood T cell repertoires in COVID-19. Whole-study context: Sources were T cells, B-cell-depleted T cells, or PBMCs; the material itself was cDNA or gDNA.

The junction had 14 bases not matched to a gene; V was cut back by 3 bases and J by 8 bases. Germline CDR1 and CDR2: MDHEN and SYDVKM. The CDR3 is 17 amino acids. Authors' analysis steps: How many nucleated cells were present was estimated from reference gene primer amplification. Using immunoSEQ multiplex PCR, the repertoire was profiled, and TCRdb retains in-frame clones only, with some absent. The V and J calls and clone size come from that table; D and trimming were worked out from the DNA. The repertoire has about 200,000 clones, about 91% of them found once; the top ten carry around 1.6%. V gene TRBV28 combines with J gene TRBJ2-1, with 9 bases aligning to TRBD1. The clonotype originates from a young man with active or convalescent COVID-19. Sequencing was done on a sample of peripheral blood. The CDR3: CASSFTAGQGSSDEQFF. In DNA form, the CDR3 reads TGTGCCAGCAGTTTCACGGCGGGACAGGGTAGTAGCGATGAGCAGTTCTTC. Filled out from reference TRBV28 and TRBJ2-1, the complete variable domain reads DVKVTQSSRYLVKRTGEKVFLECVQDMDHENMFWYRQDPGLGLRLIYFSYDVKMKEKGDIPEGYSVSREKKERFSLILESASTNQTSMYLCASSFTAGQGSSDEQFFGPGTRLTVL.